This T cell receptor beta chain was captured by sequencing in a study of CD4 T cells in relation to SARS-CoV-2 and coronaviruses. Study overall: Shared crossreactive spike epitopes were mapped to their HLA restriction.

Concerning this clone: The target antigen is unknown.

Only in-frame clones appear in the TCRdb table, and some are missing; sequencing was by immunoSEQ multiplex PCR. The sample lists some 45,000 clones; around 79% were seen once. Findings of the study overall: According to naive versus memory sequencing, detected responses are memory recall, not newly primed.

The CDR3 loop spans 14 amino acids. Trimming pared 11 bases from V and 2 bases from J, leaving 19 bases between. Germline V gene sequence: CDR1 MDHEN, CDR2 SYDVKM. Sequencing was done on a sample of naive CD4+ T cells from PBMCs, cultured in vitro. Subset defined: naive CD4+ T cells isolated by negative enrichment. The chain couples TRBV28 to TRBJ2-7; possible D gene TRBD2, 6 bases. The TCR originated in an adult with COVID-19. CDR3 DNA sequence: TGTGCCGCAGGGAGGCAGGGCCTTACCTACGAGCAGTACTTC. Its translation is CAAGRQGLTYEQYF.